This record covers a single T cell receptor (beta chain). The antigen remains undetermined. The sample comes from a study of OX40 agonist ivuxolimab in advanced cancers. Study at large: Every patient in dose escalation had hepatocellular carcinoma, melanoma, renal cell or head and neck cancer. Study-level results: Fewer expanded clones were found on average in CD4+ than in CD8+ T cells.

Germline assignment: CDR1 MDHEN and CDR2 SYDVKM. The CDR3 is 13 residues long. Trimming shortened V by 6 bases and J by 6 bases, and 14 bases separated the two germline ends. Assay: immunoSEQ multiplex PCR; the TCRdb copy retains only in-frame clones and omits some. The sample lists about 50,000 clones, around 90% occurring once. Sequenced here: CD4+ or CD8+ T cells sorted from blood, sampled in a trial of the OX40 agonist ivuxolimab. The receptor was isolated from an adult with an advanced solid tumor such as melanoma, head and neck, liver or kidney cancer. The V call is TRBV28, the J call TRBJ1-1; TRBD1 might be the D (6 bases). In DNA form, the CDR3 reads TGTGCCAGCAGCCTACAGGGTAGGCCTGAAGCTTTCTTT. It encodes CASSLQGRPEAFF.